These 19 T cell receptor beta chains originate from one sample sequenced in a study of radiation and T cells in renal cell carcinoma. The data were produced by immunoSEQ multiplex PCR, yet TCRdb's version contains in-frame clones alone and is incomplete. Of 120,000 or so clones listed, around 89% are singletons. The time point is: blood 2 weeks post-SBRT. The treatment here: 15 Gy SBRT to primary tumor, nephrectomy 4 weeks later. The sample in question was blood, obtained from a patient whose treatment included radiotherapy and nephrectomy. Receptor source: a woman in her seventies with renal cell carcinoma.

About this clone: Other DNA sequences from this sample encode an identical CDR3 as well. The chain is built from TRBV7-2 and TRBJ1-1; D ambiguous. Germline lookup yields CDR1 SGHTA and CDR2 FQGNSA. V was pared by 1 base and J by 0 bases, with 6 bases between. This CDR3 contains 14 residues. The CDR3 coding sequence is TGTGCCAGCAGCTTAGGGCCTATGAACACTGAAGCTTTCTTT. It is translated as CASSLGPMNTEAFF. Drawing the rest from reference TRBV7-2 and TRBJ1-1, the complete variable domain is GAGVSQSPSNKVTEKGKDVELRCDPISGHTALYWYRQSLGQGLEFLIYFQGNSAPDKSGLPSDRFSAERTGGSVSTLTIQRTQQEDSAVYLCASSLGPMNTEAFFGQGTRLTVV.

The genes are TRBV19 and TRBJ2-3; D possibly corresponds to TRBD1 (6 bases). Germline values: CDR1 LNHDA, CDR2 SQIVND (reference sequence). V shed 8 bases and J shed 0 bases, with 12 bases lying between them. The CDR3 covers 14 residues. The CDR3 region is CASRSGHSTDTQYF. CDR3 DNA sequence: TGTGCCAGTCGATCGGGACACAGCACAGATACGCAGTATTTT.

In this sample, this clone turned up once. V gene TRBV28 combines with J gene TRBJ1-4, with 12 bases matching TRBD1. The CDR3 is 15 residues long. V gave up 6 bases and J gave up 8 bases; unmatched junction bases: 7. Germline loops: CDR1 MDHEN, CDR2 SYDVKM. The CDR3 nucleotides are TGTGCCAGCAGCTGGGACAGGGGGCTTCGAGAAAAACTGTTTTTT. It specifies CASSWDRGLREKLFF.

The chain carries TRBV28 and TRBJ1-4; 7 bases line up with TRBD1. The CDR3 spans 13 residues. The J segment lost 2 bases and the V segment lost 6 bases, leaving 0 bases of the junction unmatched. CDR1 is MDHEN and CDR2 is SYDVKM in the germline V gene. CDR3 region: CASSRGTNEKLFF. The CDR3 region has the DNA TGTGCCAGCAGCAGGGGGACTAATGAAAAACTGTTTTTT. Using reference TRBV28 and TRBJ1-4 for the parts outside the CDR3, the full variable domain is DVKVTQSSRYLVKRTGEKVFLECVQDMDHENMFWYRQDPGLGLRLIYFSYDVKMKEKGDIPEGYSVSREKKERFSLILESASTNQTSMYLCASSRGTNEKLFFGSGTQLSVL.

The chain combines TRBV6-6 with TRBJ1-2; D call uncertain. Germline V gene data show CDR1 as MNHNY and CDR2 as SVGAGI (reference sequence). The CDR3 runs to 12 residues. V lost 4 bases to trimming and J lost 3 bases, with 6 bases between them. The CDR3 nucleotides are TGTGCCAGCAGTTTGGACTACTATGGCTACACCTTC. It is translated as CASSLDYYGYTF.

The V gene is TRBV9, the J gene TRBJ2-1; 8 bases agree with TRBD2. The CDR3 totals 16 residues. Unmatched junction bases numbered 7, after V lost 0 bases and J lost 5 bases. Germline lookup yields CDR1 SGDLS and CDR2 YYNGEE. The CDR3 loop reads CASSVAAGGRDNEQFF. The CDR3 coding sequence is TGTGCCAGCAGCGTAGCTGCGGGGGGCAGGGACAATGAGCAGTTCTTC. The full variable domain, with the rest looked up from reference TRBV9 and TRBJ2-1, is DSGVTQTPKHLITATGQRVTLRCSPRSGDLSVYWYQQSLDQGLQFLIQYYNGEERAKGNILERFSAQQFPDLHSELNLSSLELGDSALYFCASSVAAGGRDNEQFFGPGTRLTVL.

The chain couples TRBV6-1 to TRBJ2-1; 9 bases map to TRBD2. The CDR3 runs 14 residues. With V trimmed by 3 bases and J by 6 bases, 3 bases remained unmatched. Germline lookup yields CDR1 MNHNS and CDR2 SASEGT. In nucleotides, the CDR3 is TGTGCCAGCAGTGATCGGACTAGCGCCAATGAGCAGTTCTTC. Amino acids: CASSDRTSANEQFF.

This clone was observed once. This chain joins TRBV7-9 and TRBJ2-5; 7 bases match TRBD1. Per the germline V gene, CDR1 is SEHNR and CDR2 is FQNEAQ (reference sequence). The ends lost 5 bases at V and 0 bases at J; junction bases unmatched: 6. The CDR3 totals 15 residues. The CDR3 sequence is CASSRKQGNQETQYF. As DNA, the CDR3 is TGTGCCAGCAGCCGGAAACAGGGGAACCAAGAGACCCAGTACTTC.

The V call is TRBV6-5, the J call TRBJ1-2; D remains unclear. Germline V gene data show CDR1 as MNHEY and CDR2 as SVGAGI. Trimming stripped 6 bases from V and 0 bases from J, with 14 bases between. The CDR3 runs 15 residues. In DNA form, the CDR3 reads TGTGCCAGCAGCCTAAGGTCAGGTCCTAACTATGGCTACACCTTC. Its translation: CASSLRSGPNYGYTF.

This chain uses TRBV2 with TRBJ1-6; TRBD1 aligns across 9 bases. J was trimmed by 5 bases and V by 3 bases; bases with no gene match: 5. The germline CDR1 and CDR2 sequences are SNHLY and FYNNEI. There are 16 residues in the CDR3. This CDR3 is CASSETGGGNNSPLHF. The CDR3 DNA reads as TGTGCCAGCAGTGAGACAGGGGGAGGGAATAATTCACCCCTCCACTTT.

The CDR3 DNA reads as TGTGCCAGCAGTGAAGCCCCGGGAGGGTCCTATGGCTACACCTTC. Translation: CASSEAPGGSYGYTF. This sequence joins TRBV2 and TRBJ1-2, with unresolved D. V was clipped by 0 bases and J by 4 bases, with 12 bases between them. This CDR3 spans 15 amino acids. Germline-derived CDR1 and CDR2 are SNHLY and FYNNEI.

This clone was observed once. This chain connects TRBV19 to TRBJ1-5; 8 bases map to TRBD1. Unmatched junction bases numbered 3, after V lost 9 bases and J lost 2 bases. This CDR3 contains 13 residues. Germline loops: CDR1 LNHDA, CDR2 SQIVND (reference sequence). CDR3 sequence reads: CASQTGGNQPQHF. CDR3 nucleotide sequence: TGTGCCAGCCAGACAGGGGGCAATCAGCCCCAGCATTTT.

The chain combines TRBV19 with TRBJ2-3; tentative D call: TRBD2 (6 bases). The CDR3 has 17 residues. Germline V lookup: CDR1 LNHDA, CDR2 SQIVND (reference sequence). The V and J ends lost 3 bases and 4 bases respectively, with 20 bases between them. CDR3 DNA: TGTGCCAGTAGTATGAAAGGTCGCGGGGCGGAGGCAGATACGCAGTATTTT. Encoded protein: CASSMKGRGAEADTQYF. The variable domain in full, completed from reference TRBV19 and TRBJ2-3, reads DGGITQSPKYLFRKEGQNVTLSCEQNLNHDAMYWYRQDPGQGLRLIYYSQIVNDFQKGDIAEGYSVSREKKESFPLTVTSAQKNPTAFYLCASSMKGRGAEADTQYFGPGTRLTVL.

This chain joins TRBV11-1 and TRBJ2-3; no firm D call. There are 14 residues in the CDR3. Germline CDR1 is SGHAT and CDR2 is FQDESV (reference sequence). Between the trimmed V and J ends, which lost 1 base and 4 bases, there was a span of 9 bases. The CDR3 sequence is CASSLVLFPDTQYF. The CDR3 DNA sequence: TGTGCCAGCAGCTTAGTTCTCTTCCCAGATACGCAGTATTTT.

The chain is built from TRBV27 and TRBJ1-1; D ambiguous. V was clipped by 7 bases and J by 1 base, with 13 bases between them. Germline lookup yields CDR1 MNHEY and CDR2 SMNVEV (reference sequence). The CDR3 loop spans 14 amino acids. The CDR3 DNA sequence: TGTGCCAGCACCAACACGAGACAGAACACTGAAGCTTTCTTT. This sequence encodes CASTNTRQNTEAFF.

V gene TRBV4-1 combines with J gene TRBJ2-3; 9 positions agree with TRBD1. Germline V gives CDR1 MGHRA, CDR2 YSYEKL. This CDR3 has 17 amino acids. J lost 4 bases, V lost 3 bases, and 11 bases had no gene match. The CDR3 DNA sequence: TGCGCCAGCAGCCAGCTACTGACAGGGGGTTCGGCAGATACGCAGTATTTT. Protein sequence: CASSQLLTGGSADTQYF.

The chain links TRBV30 to TRBJ1-6, with D maybe TRBD1 (5 bases). Germline V gives CDR1 GTSNPN, CDR2 SVGIG (reference sequence). CDR3 size: 13 residues. V was trimmed by 5 bases and J by 1 base, leaving 6 bases between them. The CDR3 sequence is CAWGGSYNSPLHF. DNA for the CDR3: TGTGCCTGGGGGGGATCCTATAATTCACCCCTCCACTTT.

This clone has only a few counts. This chain links TRBV5-4 with TRBJ1-1; D gene ambiguous. Germline V CDR1 and CDR2: SGHNT, YYREEE (reference sequence). V lost 0 bases and J lost 1, with 7 bases in between. CDR3 length: 14 residues. The CDR3 nucleotides are TGTGCCAGCAGCTTGGGAGGGCAGAACACTGAAGCTTTCTTT. Its protein product is CASSLGGQNTEAFF.

V is TRBV5-1 and J is TRBJ1-5, with a weak D call TRBD1 (5 bases). The ends were cut back, 1 base at V and 7 bases at J, with 9 bases in the middle. CDR1 and CDR2 from the germline V gene are SGHRS and YFSETQ. This CDR3 is built from 13 residues. The CDR3 spells CASSLNGDQPQHF. CDR3 in DNA: TGCGCCAGCAGCTTGAACGGGGACCAGCCCCAGCATTTT.